Listed below are T cell receptor beta chains from one sample, sequenced in a study of graft-versus-host responses after intestinal transplantation. TCRdb's copy holds only in-frame clones and misses some; the assay was immunoSEQ multiplex PCR. The table records about 15,000 clones, almost 70% of them present only once. This material consisted of ileum tissue, taken around 690 days after intestinal transplantation. These receptors all stem from a human patient who received an intestinal transplant, so some T cells may come from the graft donor. Both conserved end residues are part of each CDR3. D genes are given only for firm matches. Clone size is stated in some rows and not others, as once, few, many or a class when expanded.

d_gene: -; j_gene: TRBJ1-3; v_gene: TRBV6-5; abundance: few; CDR3aa: CASSYSTVSGNTIYF; CDR3nt: TGTGCCAGCAGTTACTCGACAGTCTCTGGAAACACCATATATTTT
d_gene: TRBD2; j_gene: TRBJ2-1; v_gene: TRBV10-3; abundance: -; CDR3aa: CAISPGAGVSSYNEQFF; CDR3nt: TGTGCCATCAGCCCCGGGGCGGGGGTGAGCTCCTACAATGAGCAGTTCTTC
d_gene: -; j_gene: TRBJ2-1; v_gene: TRBV27; abundance: -; CDR3aa: CASSPPGLPYNEQFF; CDR3nt: TGTGCCAGCAGTCCCCCCGGACTTCCTTACAATGAGCAGTTCTTC
d_gene: TRBD2; j_gene: TRBJ2-7; v_gene: TRBV5-1; abundance: -; CDR3aa: CASSSLAVPYEQYF; CDR3nt: TGCGCCAGCAGCTCACTAGCGGTTCCCTACGAGCAGTACTTC
d_gene: TRBD1; j_gene: TRBJ2-6; v_gene: TRBV7-2; abundance: -; CDR3aa: CASSLVLGQGASGANVLTF; CDR3nt: TGTGCCAGCAGCTTAGTTTTAGGACAGGGGGCATCTGGGGCCAACGTCCTGACTTTC
d_gene: -; j_gene: TRBJ2-7; v_gene: TRBV7-9; abundance: -; CDR3aa: CASSPQTGYSYEQYF; CDR3nt: TGTGCCAGCAGCCCTCAGACAGGCTACTCCTACGAGCAGTACTTC
d_gene: TRBD1; j_gene: TRBJ2-2; v_gene: TRBV7-2; abundance: -; CDR3aa: CASSLNRGFGGELFF; CDR3nt: TGTGCCAGCAGCTTAAACAGGGGGTTTGGCGGGGAGCTGTTTTTT
d_gene: TRBD2; j_gene: TRBJ2-3; v_gene: TRBV7-2; abundance: -; CDR3aa: CASSLELAGGAVTQYF; CDR3nt: TGTGCCAGCAGCTTAGAACTAGCGGGGGGGGCTGTTACGCAGTATTTT
d_gene: -; j_gene: TRBJ2-3; v_gene: TRBV6-4; abundance: -; CDR3aa: CASSDGVTDTQYF; CDR3nt: TGTGCCAGCAGTGACGGCGTCACAGATACGCAGTATTTT
d_gene: -; j_gene: TRBJ1-2; v_gene: TRBV28; abundance: -; CDR3aa: CASSLSPYGYTF; CDR3nt: TGTGCCAGCAGTTTATCCCCTTATGGCTACACCTTC
d_gene: -; j_gene: TRBJ1-5; v_gene: TRBV27; abundance: -; CDR3aa: CASSPTDQPQHF; CDR3nt: TGTGCCAGCAGTCCTACCGACCAGCCCCAGCATTTT
d_gene: -; j_gene: TRBJ1-1; v_gene: TRBV4-3; abundance: -; CDR3aa: CASSQGRTTNTEAFF; CDR3nt: TGCGCCAGCAGCCAAGGAAGGACAACGAACACTGAAGCTTTCTTT
d_gene: TRBD1; j_gene: TRBJ1-4; v_gene: TRBV5-1; abundance: -; CDR3aa: CASSATGATNEKLFF; CDR3nt: TGCGCCAGCAGCGCTACAGGGGCCACTAATGAAAAACTGTTTTTT
d_gene: -; j_gene: TRBJ2-1; v_gene: TRBV30; abundance: few; CDR3aa: CAGGHNEQFF; CDR3nt: TGTGCCGGGGGACACAATGAGCAGTTCTTC
d_gene: -; j_gene: TRBJ1-5; v_gene: TRBV27; abundance: -; CDR3aa: CASSPLRIGGNQPQHF; CDR3nt: TGTGCCAGCAGTCCCCTACGTATAGGGGGCAATCAGCCCCAGCATTTT
d_gene: -; j_gene: TRBJ2-3; v_gene: TRBV14; abundance: few; CDR3aa: CASSQEGDTQYF; CDR3nt: TGTGCCAGCAGCCAAGAAGGGGATACGCAGTATTTT
d_gene: TRBD1; j_gene: TRBJ2-7; v_gene: TRBV7-9; abundance: -; CDR3aa: CASSQESDRDYEQYF; CDR3nt: TGTGCCAGCAGCCAGGAGTCGGACAGGGACTACGAGCAGTACTTC
d_gene: TRBD1; j_gene: TRBJ2-7; v_gene: TRBV7-9; abundance: -; CDR3aa: CASSPDREHEQYF; CDR3nt: TGTGCCAGCAGCCCGGACAGGGAACACGAGCAGTACTTC
d_gene: TRBD2; j_gene: TRBJ2-1; v_gene: TRBV19; abundance: -; CDR3aa: CASSPGTSGFNEQFF; CDR3nt: TGTGCCAGTAGTCCCGGGACTAGCGGCTTCAATGAGCAGTTCTTC
d_gene: -; j_gene: TRBJ1-2; v_gene: TRBV7-2; abundance: -; CDR3aa: CASSLGIQDGYTF; CDR3nt: TGTGCCAGCAGTCTCGGCATCCAAGATGGCTACACCTTC
d_gene: -; j_gene: TRBJ2-7; v_gene: TRBV18; abundance: -; CDR3aa: CASPRGTESTYEQYF; CDR3nt: TGTGCCAGCCCGCGTGGGACGGAAAGTACCTACGAGCAGTACTTC
d_gene: TRBD1; j_gene: TRBJ2-3; v_gene: TRBV5-1; abundance: -; CDR3aa: CASSPGTGSQTDTQYF; CDR3nt: TGCGCCAGCAGCCCCGGGACAGGGAGTCAGACAGATACGCAGTATTTT
d_gene: -; j_gene: TRBJ1-2; v_gene: TRBV28; abundance: few; CDR3aa: CASSLGTANYGYTF; CDR3nt: TGTGCCAGCAGTTTAGGGACGGCTAACTATGGCTACACCTTC
d_gene: -; j_gene: TRBJ2-5; v_gene: TRBV28; abundance: -; CDR3aa: CASSRGETQYF; CDR3nt: TGTGCCAGCTCCCGCGGAGAGACCCAGTACTTC
d_gene: -; j_gene: TRBJ1-2; v_gene: TRBV2; abundance: -; CDR3aa: CASSLGEGGYTF; CDR3nt: TGTGCCAGCAGTTTAGGGGAGGGTGGCTACACCTTC
d_gene: TRBD2; j_gene: TRBJ2-2; v_gene: TRBV5-1; abundance: few; CDR3aa: CASSDVAGLAGELFF; CDR3nt: TGCGCCAGCAGCGACGTAGCCGGACTAGCCGGGGAGCTGTTTTTT
d_gene: -; j_gene: TRBJ2-7; v_gene: TRBV28; abundance: -; CDR3aa: CASSLRLLSYEQYF; CDR3nt: TGTGCCAGCAGTTTAAGACTCCTATCCTACGAGCAGTACTTC
d_gene: TRBD2; j_gene: TRBJ2-1; v_gene: TRBV2; abundance: -; CDR3aa: CASSERRGLVSNEQFF; CDR3nt: TGTGCCAGCAGTGAGAGACGAGGACTAGTCTCCAATGAGCAGTTCTTC
d_gene: -; j_gene: TRBJ1-2; v_gene: TRBV4-1; abundance: -; CDR3aa: CASSQRRDGTNYGYTF; CDR3nt: TGCGCCAGCAGCCAACGGCGGGACGGAACTAACTATGGCTACACCTTC
d_gene: TRBD2; j_gene: TRBJ2-1; v_gene: TRBV30; abundance: -; CDR3aa: CAWSLRGGMDEQFF; CDR3nt: TGTGCCTGGAGTCTGCGGGGGGGCATGGATGAGCAGTTCTTC
d_gene: TRBD1; j_gene: TRBJ2-2; v_gene: TRBV7-9; abundance: few; CDR3aa: CASSLGFFEQGALTGELFF; CDR3nt: TGTGCCAGCAGCTTGGGCTTTTTCGAGCAGGGGGCGTTAACCGGGGAGCTGTTTTTT
d_gene: TRBD2; j_gene: TRBJ2-7; v_gene: TRBV5-4; abundance: -; CDR3aa: CASSSKRGVTHYEQYF; CDR3nt: TGTGCCAGCAGCTCTAAGCGGGGGGTAACCCACTACGAGCAGTACTTC
d_gene: -; j_gene: TRBJ2-1; v_gene: TRBV28; abundance: -; CDR3aa: CASSLTGVDYNEQFF; CDR3nt: TGTGCCAGCAGTCTAACGGGAGTGGATTACAATGAGCAGTTCTTC